This is a list of T cell receptor beta chains from one sample in a study of T cell repertoires in cytomegalovirus infection. TCRdb re-called the reads with MiXCR, one entry per CDR3 protein. The sample shows roughly 990,000 distinct CDR3 sequences, roughly 30% of them seen only once. The antigens for these receptors are not known. The sample was cultured CD8+ T cells from PBMCs, taken from culture after CMV antigen stimulation. The source of these receptors is a human donor in good health (CMV status not recorded). Some clones in this sample may be carry-over from other donors' samples. CDR3s include the opening cysteine and the closing phenylalanine or tryptophan. D genes are given only for firm matches. Rows may omit the clone size; those that give it use once, few, many or a size class.

j_call clone_size d_call v_call cdr3_nt cdr3_aa
TRBJ2-1 few - TRBV6-7 TGTGCCAGCAGTCAACACGGTCAGGGCCCTTTCCATGAGCAGTTCTTC CASSQHGQGPFHEQFF
TRBJ2-7 - TRBD1 TRBV11-2 TGTGCCAGCAGCCCTTGGGACAGGGCTACTCCTAACGAGCAGTACTTC CASSPWDRATPNEQYF
TRBJ1-1 few - TRBV2 TGTGCCAGCAGATGGGAGGGAGCTTTCTTT CASRWEGAFF
TRBJ2-3 - - TRBV12-3/TRBV12-4 TGTGCCAGCAGGTCGAGGGGGGGGCACACAGATACGCAGTATTTT CASRSRGGHTDTQYF
TRBJ2-1 few - TRBV11-1 TGTGCCAGCAGCTTACCCGACGGGGCCTACAATGAGCAGTTCTTC CASSLPDGAYNEQFF
TRBJ2-3 - TRBD1 TRBV7-6 TGTGCCAGCAGCCCCCCAAGGGGGCACACAGATACGCAGTATTTT CASSPPRGHTDTQYF
TRBJ1-2 - - TRBV2 TGTGCCAGCTTCGGAGAAGCCTCTGGCTACACCTTC CASFGEASGYTF
TRBJ1-2 - - TRBV3-1 TGTGTCAGCAGAGGGCCGACTAACTATGGCTACACCTTC CVSRGPTNYGYTF
TRBJ2-2 - TRBD1 TRBV4-3 TGCGCCAGCAGCCAAGAACGACAGGGTTGGGGCGGGGAGCTGTTTTTT CASSQERQGWGGELFF
TRBJ1-6 few - TRBV11-1 TGTGCCAGCAGCAGGGGAAATTCTAATTCACCCCTCCACTTT CASSRGNSNSPLHF
TRBJ1-1 few TRBD1 TRBV5-5 TGTGCCAGCAGCCCGGGACAGGCTCCCACCCTAACCACTGAAGCTTTCTTT CASSPGQAPTLTTEAFF
TRBJ2-2 many - TRBV7-9 TGTGCCACTACAGAGAGGAACACCGGGGAGCTGTTTTTT CATTERNTGELFF
TRBJ2-2 few - TRBV14 TGTGCCAGCAGCCAAGATTGGGGGAGGAACACCGGGGAGCTGTTTTTT CASSQDWGRNTGELFF
TRBJ2-1 few - TRBV7-9 TGTGCCAGCAGCCCGACCCCGGGGGATGAGCAGTTCTTC CASSPTPGDEQFF
TRBJ2-1 few TRBD2 TRBV2 TGTGCCAGCAAGGGACTAGCGGGTGTCTACAATGAGCAGTTCTTC CASKGLAGVYNEQFF
TRBJ2-3 - - TRBV6-2/TRBV6-3 TGTGCCAGCAGTACTTCATGGGCTAGCACAGATACGCAGTATTTT CASSTSWASTDTQYF
TRBJ1-4 - TRBD1 TRBV12-3/TRBV12-4 TGTGCCAGCAGTTCCCCGGGACAGGGGGAAAAACTGTTTTTT CASSSPGQGEKLFF
TRBJ1-4 - TRBD1 TRBV13 TGTGCCAGCAGCCCCCGTGGCCAGGGGGATGAAAAACTGTTTTTT CASSPRGQGDEKLFF
TRBJ1-6 few TRBD1 TRBV4-1 TGCGCCAGCAGCCGGACAGGGCTCAATTCACCCCTCCACTTT CASSRTGLNSPLHF
TRBJ2-2 few TRBD2 TRBV19 TGTGCCAGTACCTTCGGCACTAGCGCGAACACCGGGGAGCTGTTTTTT CASTFGTSANTGELFF
TRBJ1-2 few - TRBV13 TGTGCCAGCAGCTGGTGGACGGGAAACTATGGCTACACCTTC CASSWWTGNYGYTF
TRBJ2-1 few - TRBV12-3/TRBV12-4 TGTGCCAGCAGTTTAGGGTTTCGTGGGGGATCGAAGAGCTCCTACAATGAGCAGTTCTTC CASSLGFRGGSKSSYNEQFF
TRBJ1-1 few - TRBV19 TGTGCCAGTAGTGTCCTGACGGTGAACACTGAAGCTTTCTTT CASSVLTVNTEAFF
TRBJ2-7 - - TRBV20-1 TGCAGTGCTAGAGGCACAGGCGATAGCTCCTACGAGCAGTACTTC CSARGTGDSSYEQYF
TRBJ2-2 few - TRBV10-3 TGTGCCATTACAAACCAAGAGCCTACCCTAGCGGGGGAGCTGTTTTTT CAITNQEPTLAGELFF
TRBJ1-4 - TRBD1 TRBV2 TGTGCCAGCAGTGAAAGACAGGGAAGCAGGAGTGAAAAACTGTTTTTT CASSERQGSRSEKLFF
TRBJ2-7 - - TRBV19 TGTGCCAGTAGCGCCGCCAGTTCCTACGAGCAGTACTTC CASSAASSYEQYF
TRBJ1-6 - - TRBV24-1 TGTGCCACCAGTGAACCAGGTAGACTGAGCTCCTATAATTCACCCCTCCACTTT CATSEPGRLSSYNSPLHF
TRBJ2-5 few - TRBV6-2/TRBV6-3 TGTGCCAGCAGTGCGCAGGGGTCGGGGATCCAAGAGACCCAGTACTTC CASSAQGSGIQETQYF
TRBJ1-4 - - TRBV3-1 TGTGTCAGCAGCCAAGATTTCGGTACTAATGAAAAACTGTTTTTT CVSSQDFGTNEKLFF
TRBJ2-1 - - TRBV12-5 TGTGCTAGTGGTTCGGGGACCCAACTTGAGCAGTTCTTC CASGSGTQLEQFF
TRBJ1-5 few - TRBV12-3/TRBV12-4 TGTGCCAGCAGTACCCCAGGGCCCCATCGACCCCAGCATTTT CASSTPGPHRPQHF
TRBJ2-5 - TRBD1 TRBV5-4 TGTGCCAGCAGCTTTGGGACAGGGGAAGGGGAGACCCAGTACTTC CASSFGTGEGETQYF
TRBJ1-5 few TRBD1 TRBV7-7 TGTGCTAGCAGCCGCGGACTGGACAGGGGCAGTCAGCCCCAGCATTTT CASSRGLDRGSQPQHF
TRBJ2-7 few - TRBV7-6 TGTGCCAGCAGCTTAGTACTAGGGGAAGAGCAGTACTTC CASSLVLGEEQYF
TRBJ2-5 few TRBD1 TRBV12-3/TRBV12-4 TGTGCCAGCAGTAACGACAGGGGGCAAGAGACCCAGTACTTC CASSNDRGQETQYF
TRBJ2-5 - TRBD2 TRBV6-6 TGTGCCAGCAGTTATTATACCGGGACTAGCCAAGAGACCCAGTACTTC CASSYYTGTSQETQYF
TRBJ2-1 - TRBD2 TRBV15 TGTGCCACCAGCAGAGAGGGACTAGCGGGGGGCACAAGCTCCTACAATGAGCAGTTCTTC CATSREGLAGGTSSYNEQFF
TRBJ1-2 - - TRBV7-3 TGTGCCAGCAGCTTATTAGTGCTTTCCGCGCACTATGGCTACACCTTC CASSLLVLSAHYGYTF
TRBJ2-3 once TRBD2 TRBV5-4 TGTGCCAGCAGCCTTCTGGGGCGCGGGGGGGACACAGATACGCAGTATTTT CASSLLGRGGDTDTQYF
TRBJ1-2 many - TRBV6-1 TGTGCCAGCAGTGAAGAAGTGGGACGGTATTATGGCTACACCTTC CASSEEVGRYYGYTF
TRBJ2-1 many TRBD2 TRBV6-5 TGTGCCAGCAGTTACCAGGGACTAGCGGGGGAAAATGAGCAGTTCTTC CASSYQGLAGENEQFF